The following is a TCR beta chain sequence with its context. The table came from immunoSEQ multiplex PCR; TCRdb's copy has only in-frame clones and leaves some out. The data show millions of clones, around 94% seen once. CDR3 length: 14 residues. J gave up 7 bases and V 0 bases, and 3 bases lay outside the gene matches. CDR1 and CDR2 (germline): MNHNY, SVGAGI (reference sequence). The data derive from a study of shared clonotypes between healthy human individuals. The rearrangement uses TRBV6-6 and TRBJ2-7, with 10 bases lining up with TRBD1. The sequenced sample consisted of naive CD4+ T cells sorted from blood. Subset denoted: CD45RA+ positively selected. This TCR was recovered from a man aged 18 to 30 in good health. The CDR3 bases are TGTGCCAGCAGTTACTCCGACAGGGGGCGGGAGCAGTACTTC. This encodes CASSYSDRGREQYF.